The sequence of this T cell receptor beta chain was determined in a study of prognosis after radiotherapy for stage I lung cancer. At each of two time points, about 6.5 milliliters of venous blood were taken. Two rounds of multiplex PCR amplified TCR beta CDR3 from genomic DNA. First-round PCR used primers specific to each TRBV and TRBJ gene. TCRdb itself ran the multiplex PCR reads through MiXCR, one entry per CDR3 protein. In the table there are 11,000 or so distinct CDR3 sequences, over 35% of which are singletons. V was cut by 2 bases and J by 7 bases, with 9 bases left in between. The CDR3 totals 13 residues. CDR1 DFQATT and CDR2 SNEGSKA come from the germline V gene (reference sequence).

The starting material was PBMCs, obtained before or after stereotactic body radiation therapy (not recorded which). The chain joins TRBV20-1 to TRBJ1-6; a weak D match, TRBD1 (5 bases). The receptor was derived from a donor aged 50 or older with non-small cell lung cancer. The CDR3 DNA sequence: TGCAGTGCTAGAAGGGACCGGAATTCACCCCTCCACTTT. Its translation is CSARRDRNSPLHF.